These 31 T cell receptor beta chains were all obtained from the same sample, sequenced in a study of early stage breast cancer tumors. TCRdb's copy holds only in-frame clones and misses some; the assay was immunoSEQ multiplex PCR. This sample carries 25,000 to 30,000 clones, roughly three fifths of them seen once, and the ten largest clones take more than 8%. The specimen sequenced was breast tumor tissue. These receptors all stem from a person aged 45 to 59 with breast cancer.

The chain combines TRBV7-3 with TRBJ2-3, with 7 bases fitting TRBD2. The CDR3 spans 16 residues. V was pared by 2 bases and J by 0 bases, with 5 bases of the junction left unmatched. Germline V gives CDR1 SGHTA, CDR2 FQGTGA. The CDR3 loop is CASSLLASGSTDTQYF. In DNA form, the CDR3 reads TGTGCCAGCAGCTTATTGGCTAGCGGTAGCACAGATACGCAGTATTTT.

Only a few counts were recorded for this clone. The V gene is TRBV20-1, the J gene TRBJ1-2; no firm D call. The germline V gene has CDR1 DFQATT and CDR2 SNEGSKA (reference sequence). Trimming shortened V by 5 bases and J by 5 bases, and 3 bases separated the two germline ends. This CDR3 spans 9 amino acids. The CDR3 loop is CSARYGYTF. The CDR3 nucleotides are TGCAGTGCTCGTTATGGCTACACCTTC.

The J gene is TRBJ2-3, the V gene TRBV4-3, with D hard to call. In germline, CDR1 is LGHNA, CDR2 YSLEER. V lost 3 bases to trimming and J lost 6 bases, with 10 bases between them. This CDR3 has 13 residues. The chain's CDR3 is CASSQARWDTQYF. The CDR3 DNA sequence: TGCGCCAGCAGCCAGGCCCGGTGGGATACGCAGTATTTT.

The gene calls are TRBV7-9 and TRBJ2-6; D unclear. The V gene lost 5 bases and the J gene lost 2 bases, with 10 bases spanning the gap. The CDR3 is made up of 15 amino acids. Germline V gene lookup returns CDR1 SEHNR and CDR2 FQNEAQ (reference sequence). The CDR3 is CASSPVGTGANVLTF. The CDR3 DNA reads TGTGCCAGCAGCCCGGTCGGAACTGGGGCCAACGTCCTGACTTTC.

The chain uses TRBV19 and TRBJ2-5; weak D call: TRBD1 (7 bases). Trimming shortened V by 0 bases and J by 6 bases, and 14 bases separated the two germline ends. CDR3 size: 15 residues. Germline values: CDR1 LNHDA, CDR2 SQIVND (reference sequence). CDR3 coding DNA: TGTGCCAGTAGTATAGAGGCAGGGGGAGGCAAGACCCAGTACTTC. It encodes CASSIEAGGGKTQYF.

The genes are TRBV5-6 and TRBJ2-1; D might be TRBD1 (6 bases). The V gene lost 5 bases and the J gene lost 9 bases, with 12 bases spanning the gap. The germline V gene has CDR1 SGHDT and CDR2 YYEEEE. The CDR3 spans 12 residues. CDR3 in DNA: TGTGCCAGCAGGCGGACAGTCAGTGAGCAGTTCTTC. Protein sequence: CASRRTVSEQFF.

This clone was detected only a few times. J is TRBJ1-2 and V is TRBV19, with unresolved D. CDR1 is LNHDA and CDR2 is SQIVND in the germline V gene (reference sequence). The CDR3 is 14 amino acids. With 8 bases removed from V and 4 bases from J, the gap between germline ends came to 17 bases. The CDR3 bases are TGTGCCAGTTGGGGTCATTCGCCAATCTATGGCTACACCTTC. This codes for CASWGHSPIYGYTF. The whole variable domain, remainder taken from reference TRBV19 and TRBJ1-2, is DGGITQSPKYLFRKEGQNVTLSCEQNLNHDAMYWYRQDPGQGLRLIYYSQIVNDFQKGDIAEGYSVSREKKESFPLTVTSAQKNPTAFYLCASWGHSPIYGYTFGSGTRLTVV.

The genes are TRBV19 and TRBJ2-7, with D unresolved. CDR3 length: 16 amino acids. Trimming pared 6 bases from V and 1 base from J, leaving 19 bases between. Germline loops: CDR1 LNHDA, CDR2 SQIVND (reference sequence). CDR3 in amino acids: CASSGYLGPGSYEQYF. CDR3 nucleotides: TGTGCCAGTAGCGGGTATCTCGGGCCGGGTTCCTACGAGCAGTACTTC.

This clone has just a few counts. This chain uses TRBV5-5 with TRBJ2-5; 10 bases are shared with TRBD1. Per germline, CDR1 SGHKS and CDR2 YYEKEE (reference sequence). This CDR3 comprises 14 residues. The trim removed 3 bases at V and 3 bases at J, leaving 2 bases unmatched. The CDR3: CASSWGQGKETQYF. The CDR3 bases are TGTGCCAGCAGCTGGGGACAGGGGAAAGAGACCCAGTACTTC.

This chain uses TRBV6-5 with TRBJ2-7; weak D call: TRBD1 (5 bases). The V end was cut by 6 bases, the J end by 3 bases, with 18 bases between. The length of the CDR3 is 15 residues. The germline V gene encodes CDR1 MNHEY and CDR2 SVGAGI. The CDR3 DNA is TGTGCCAGCAGCCCCACAATCGACAGCTTCTACGAGCAGTACTTC. Translation gives CASSPTIDSFYEQYF.

This clone was observed a few times. This chain uses TRBV2 with TRBJ1-4, with D tentatively TRBD1 (5 bases). Looked up from germline, CDR1 is SNHLY and CDR2 is FYNNEI. The CDR3 runs to 14 residues. V lost 7 bases and J lost 3, with 12 bases in between. CDR3 bases: TGTGCCAGCAAGCCCGGGACGTCTAATGAAAAACTGTTTTTT. This translates into CASKPGTSNEKLFF.

The CDR3 DNA reads TGTGCCATCAGTGAGGGGGACAGTCCCTACGAGCAGTACTTC. Residues: CAISEGDSPYEQYF. The rearrangement joins TRBV10-3 to TRBJ2-7; 7 positions match TRBD1. The junction had 3 bases not matched to a gene; V was cut back by 2 bases and J by 2 bases. Germline CDR1 is ENHRY and CDR2 is SYGVKD. CDR3 length: 14 amino acids.

The V gene is TRBV19, the J gene TRBJ2-2, with TRBD2 matching over 11 bases. The V gene end was trimmed by 6 bases and the J gene end by 4 bases; junction bases not matched to a gene: 13. The length of the CDR3 is 18 residues. Germline loops: CDR1 LNHDA, CDR2 SQIVND (reference sequence). CDR3 amino acids: CASSMLSVAGGGTGELFF. CDR3 DNA: TGTGCCAGTAGCATGTTATCCGTAGCGGGAGGGGGCACCGGGGAGCTGTTTTTT.

The V and J genes are TRBV7-3 and TRBJ2-2; 7 bases match TRBD2. Germline values: CDR1 SGHTA, CDR2 FQGTGA. With V trimmed by 8 bases and J by 0 bases, 0 bases remained unmatched. There are 13 residues in the CDR3. The CDR3 bases are TGTGCCAGCGGGGGGGCGAACACCGGGGAGCTGTTTTTT. Its protein is CASGGANTGELFF.

The V and J genes are TRBV7-9 and TRBJ2-3, with 12 bases that match TRBD2. Germline V gene lookup returns CDR1 SEHNR and CDR2 FQNEAQ (reference sequence). J gave up 3 bases and V 3 bases, and 7 bases lay outside the gene matches. The CDR3 length is 17 residues. The CDR3 DNA reads TGTGCCAGCAGCTTTTCAGGGGGGACTAGCGGGACAGATACGCAGTATTTT. Protein: CASSFSGGTSGTDTQYF.

This clone came up a few times. The rearrangement links TRBV7-3 to TRBJ2-1, with 7 positions matching TRBD2. The J segment lost 8 bases and the V segment lost 5 bases, leaving 12 bases of the junction unmatched. This CDR3 has 15 residues. Germline-derived CDR1 and CDR2 are SGHTA and FQGTGA. The CDR3 region has the DNA TGTGCCAGCAGCCCGGCCGGGACTACAATACATGAGCAGTTCTTC. It translates to CASSPAGTTIHEQFF.

This clone has a handful of counts. The chain carries TRBV6-5 and TRBJ2-1; a weak D match, TRBD1 (6 bases). Germline CDR1 reads MNHEY; CDR2 reads SVGAGI. V was clipped by 5 bases and J by 6 bases, with 17 bases between them. This CDR3 comprises 15 residues. This CDR3 reads CASSTGSAGSNEQFF. The CDR3 bases are TGTGCCAGCAGTACAGGGTCGGCAGGGAGCAATGAGCAGTTCTTC.

Written as DNA, the CDR3 is TGTGCCAGCAAACTGGACAGCTTTTTGAGTACGCAGTATTTT. Its translation: CASKLDSFLSTQYF. The chain recombines TRBV11-1 with TRBJ2-3, with a possible D match to TRBD1 (6 bases). Germline CDR1 reads SGHAT; CDR2 reads FQDESV (reference sequence). This CDR3 comprises 14 residues. Trimming removed 7 bases from V and 8 bases from J, with 19 bases in between.

The chain combines TRBV9 with TRBJ2-7; perhaps TRBD2 as D (5 bases). V was shortened by 0 bases and J by 5 bases, with 18 bases between the two germline ends. The CDR3 contains 16 residues. Per the germline V gene, CDR1 is SGDLS and CDR2 is YYNGEE. The CDR3 loop is CASSVGPQGSTHEQYF. CDR3 sequence (DNA): TGTGCCAGCAGCGTAGGTCCCCAAGGGAGTACCCACGAGCAGTACTTC.

This chain links TRBV27 with TRBJ2-7; D unresolved. Trimming removed 5 bases from V and 5 bases from J, with 13 bases in between. The CDR3 sequence is 13 residues long. In germline, CDR1 is MNHEY, CDR2 SMNVEV (reference sequence). CDR3 sequence reads: CASSIPSLHEQYF. The CDR3 coding sequence is TGTGCCAGCAGTATTCCTTCCCTCCACGAGCAGTACTTC.

This clone was counted only a few times. The chain links TRBV2 to TRBJ2-5, with TRBD2 matching 7 bases. This CDR3 comprises 14 residues. Trimming removed 3 bases from V and 1 base from J; junction bases left unmatched: 2. CDR1 and CDR2 from the germline V gene are SNHLY and FYNNEI. As DNA, the CDR3 is TGTGCCAGCAGTGATTCTAGCGGCCAAGAGACCCAGTACTTC. Its protein is CASSDSSGQETQYF.

The V call is TRBV18, the J call TRBJ1-1; 12 bases align to TRBD1. This CDR3 region has 15 residues. CDR1 KGHSH and CDR2 LQKENI come from the germline V gene. The junction had 0 bases not matched to a gene; V was cut back by 1 base and J by 3 bases. CDR3 in DNA: TGTGCCAGCTCACCACGGGACAGGGGGCACACTGAAGCTTTCTTT. Amino acid sequence: CASSPRDRGHTEAFF.

The chain links TRBV19 to TRBJ2-7; D might be TRBD2 (6 bases). The CDR3 has 18 residues. Germline lookup yields CDR1 LNHDA and CDR2 SQIVND (reference sequence). V dropped 1 base and J dropped 0 bases, with 19 bases sitting between them. As DNA, the CDR3 is TGTGCCAGTAGTATAGCAGGGAGGTCTCTCCCGACCTCCTACGAGCAGTACTTC. Amino acid sequence: CASSIAGRSLPTSYEQYF.

This sequence joins TRBV6-6 and TRBJ2-5; D gene unclear. The CDR3 spans 11 residues. Germline V gene data show CDR1 as MNHNY and CDR2 as SVGAGI (reference sequence). Between the trimmed V and J ends, which lost 4 bases and 5 bases, there was a span of 5 bases. CDR3 sequence reads: CASSLGETQYF. The CDR3 DNA is TGTGCCAGCAGTTTAGGGGAGACCCAGTACTTC.

This chain joins TRBV7-2 and TRBJ2-7, with D perhaps matching TRBD2 (5 bases). Germline V CDR1 and CDR2: SGHTA, FQGNSA. This CDR3 has 13 amino acids. Trimming cost V 1 base and J 2 bases, with 6 bases left between them. CDR3 amino acids: CASSLDGTYEQYF. As DNA, the CDR3 is TGTGCCAGCAGCTTAGACGGGACCTACGAGCAGTACTTC.

The genes are TRBV18 and TRBJ2-3, with D perhaps TRBD1 or TRBD2 (6 bases each). This CDR3 comprises 16 residues. The germline gives CDR1 KGHSH, CDR2 LQKENI. The V and J ends lost 0 bases and 0 bases respectively, with 10 bases between them. Written as DNA, the CDR3 is TGTGCCAGCTCACCACCGAGGGGGACTAGCACAGATACGCAGTATTTT. Translation gives CASSPPRGTSTDTQYF.

V gene TRBV18 combines with J gene TRBJ1-1; D unresolved. V gave up 3 bases and J gave up 4 bases, with 6 bases separating them. CDR3 length equals 12 residues. The V gene's germline CDR1 is KGHSH and CDR2 LQKENI. The CDR3 DNA sequence: TGTGCCAGCTCACCGTCGGGCACTGAAGCTTTCTTT. Translating gives CASSPSGTEAFF.

In its sample, this clone was seen a few times. This chain joins TRBV19 and TRBJ2-2; maybe TRBD2 (6 bases). The ends were cut back, 8 bases at V and 8 bases at J, with 21 bases in the middle. The CDR3 is made up of 15 amino acids. The germline CDR1 and CDR2 sequences are LNHDA and SQIVND (reference sequence). CDR3 in DNA: TGTGCCAGTCTAGAAGAGGATAGCGGAGTGGGGGAGCTGTTTTTT. Translated: CASLEEDSGVGELFF.

In its sample, this clone was seen once. The junction does not match germline at one end; this may be a read error. V usage is TRBV6-1 and J usage is TRBJ1-2; D possibly corresponds to TRBD1 (6 bases). Germline V lookup: CDR1 MNHNS, CDR2 SASEGT. This CDR3 is 12 amino acids long. The CDR3 bases are TGTGCCAGCAGTGAAGTGGAGACAGGCATCGCCTTC. Protein sequence: CASSEVETGIAF.

This CDR3 is CASSPWATNEKLFF. The CDR3 region has the DNA TGTGCCAGCAGCCCTTGGGCAACTAATGAAAAACTGTTTTTT. This chain connects TRBV2 to TRBJ1-4; no clear D gene. The CDR3 consists of 14 residues. V lost 6 bases to trimming and J lost 0 bases, with 8 bases between them. Per the germline V gene, CDR1 is SNHLY and CDR2 is FYNNEI.

This clone was observed a handful of times. The V call is TRBV5-6, the J call TRBJ2-1; D is uncertain. Trimming left V 1 base short and J 6 bases short, with 11 bases between. This CDR3 has 14 residues. CDR1 and CDR2 (germline): SGHDT, YYEEEE. The chain's CDR3 is CASSLSASSNEQFF. As DNA, the CDR3 is TGTGCCAGCAGCTTGTCAGCTAGTTCCAATGAGCAGTTCTTC.